One and the same sample provided the 17 T cell receptor beta chains below, sequenced in a study of blood T cell repertoires in COVID-19. TCRdb's table, derived via immunoSEQ multiplex PCR, lists solely in-frame clones and lacks some. The table includes a few hundred thousand clones, 65% to 90% detected once. The sequenced sample consisted of PBMCs or T cells enriched from blood (not recorded which). The receptor set was obtained from a woman aged 18-29 years who had recovered from COVID-19.

The rearrangement links TRBV3-1 (or the pseudogene TRBV3-2) to TRBJ1-1; 7 nucleotides align to TRBD1. CDR1 LGHDT and CDR2 YNNKEL come from the germline V gene (reference sequence). J gave up 1 base and V 4 bases, and 3 bases lay outside the gene matches. This CDR3 is built from 14 residues. For the CDR3, the DNA is TGTGCCAGCAGCCCCCGGGACAGGAACACTGAAGCTTTCTTT. This codes for CASSPRDRNTEAFF.

This clone was counted a few times. This chain connects TRBV18 to TRBJ1-5, with 8 bases fitting TRBD1. The length of the CDR3 is 18 residues. With V trimmed by 3 bases and J by 0 bases, 10 bases remained unmatched. Germline V CDR1 and CDR2: KGHSH, LQKENI. As DNA, the CDR3 is TGTGCCAGCTCACCGGTCGAGGCAGGGGGCTTTAGCAATCAGCCCCAGCATTTT. Amino acids: CASSPVEAGGFSNQPQHF.

For the CDR3, the DNA is TGTGCCAGCCGCGGGCCAGCGGGAGTCGGCACAGATACGCAGTATTTT. It codes for CASRGPAGVGTDTQYF. This chain joins TRBV2 and TRBJ2-3, with TRBD2 matching over 8 bases. The ends lost 8 bases at V and 1 base at J; junction bases unmatched: 11. The CDR3 is made up of 16 amino acids. Germline CDR1 is SNHLY and CDR2 is FYNNEI.

The CDR3 region is CASSLNTAAGGTQYF. The CDR3 DNA reads as TGTGCCAGCAGCCTAAACACAGCGGCCGGTGGGACCCAGTACTTC. The J gene is TRBJ2-5, the V gene TRBV7-2; a weak D match, TRBD2 (5 bases). Germline lookup yields CDR1 SGHTA and CDR2 FQGNSA. The CDR3 spans 15 residues. Between the trimmed V and J ends, which lost 5 bases and 7 bases, there was a span of 20 bases.

The chain links TRBV20-1 to TRBJ2-1; TRBD2 might be the D (6 bases). The CDR3 has 8 residues. The V end lost 5 bases, the J end lost 15 bases, and 8 bases lay between the germline ends. Germline V CDR1 and CDR2: DFQATT, SNEGSKA (reference sequence). The CDR3 sequence is CSAGGRFF. DNA of the CDR3: TGCAGTGCTGGGGGGAGGTTCTTC.

The chain has TRBV18 and TRBJ1-2; D may be TRBD1 (6 bases). CDR3 length equals 14 residues. Trimming removed 3 bases at V and 8 bases at J, with 16 bases between. CDR1 and CDR2 (germline): KGHSH, LQKENI. The CDR3 nucleotides read TGTGCCAGCTCACCGGTTTTACAGGGTGAAGGCTACACCTTC. Translated: CASSPVLQGEGYTF.

J is TRBJ1-2 and V is TRBV5-6; D might be TRBD1 (6 bases). CDR1 and CDR2 from the germline V gene are SGHDT and YYEEEE. Trimming shortened V by 2 bases and J by 7 bases, and 12 bases separated the two germline ends. This CDR3 comprises 13 residues. CDR3 bases: TGTGCCAGCAGCTTACAGGGAGATGGTGGCTACACCTTC. This sequence encodes CASSLQGDGGYTF.

This clone turned up a few times. V and J are TRBV21-1 and TRBJ2-5; the table calls TRBD2, which could not be checked here. TRBV21-1 is classified as a pseudogene. The CDR3 runs to 15 residues. The CDR3 DNA reads as TGTGCCAGCAGCCCCCGTGGAGGGACGAATGAGACCCAGTACTTC. It translates to CASSPRGGTNETQYF.

Note on this clone: In the same sample, other DNA sequences code for this CDR3. This chain links TRBV5-1 with TRBJ1-5; D may be TRBD1 (6 bases). CDR1 is SGHRS and CDR2 is YFSETQ in the germline V gene. V was clipped by 0 bases and J by 2 bases, with 6 bases between them. The CDR3 is made up of 14 amino acids. The CDR3 DNA reads TGCGCCAGCAGCTTGGAGGGGGGCAATCAGCCCCAGCATTTT. Protein: CASSLEGGNQPQHF.

The CDR3 bases are TGTGCCAGCAGCCCCCGGGGAGCGGGAGAGATTCCAGATACGCAGTATTTT. It specifies CASSPRGAGEIPDTQYF. The chain joins TRBV9 to TRBJ2-3, with TRBD2 matching 8 bases. The ends lost 4 bases at V and 4 bases at J; junction bases unmatched: 14. The CDR3 has 17 amino acids. The V gene's germline CDR1 is SGDLS and CDR2 YYNGEE.

The rearrangement joins TRBV19 to TRBJ1-2; 9 bases line up with TRBD1. CDR3 length: 14 residues. Germline V gene lookup returns CDR1 LNHDA and CDR2 SQIVND (reference sequence). V lost 4 bases, J lost 7 bases, and 7 bases stayed unmatched. DNA of the CDR3: TGTGCCAGTAGTAGGGACAGGGTATCAGGTGGCTACACCTTC. Translating gives CASSRDRVSGGYTF.

In nucleotides, the CDR3 is TGTGCCAGCACCCGAACAGGTCACCCCCAGAGCGGGGTGAAAGCTTTCTTT. This gives the protein CASTRTGHPQSGVKAFF. V gene TRBV2 combines with J gene TRBJ1-1; D perhaps matches TRBD1 (5 bases). The V end was cut by 7 bases, the J end by 9 bases, with 30 bases between. The CDR3 loop spans 17 amino acids. The germline V gene has CDR1 SNHLY and CDR2 FYNNEI.

The CDR3 sequence: CASSLTGQGNYGYTF. CDR3 DNA sequence: TGCGCCAGCAGCTTAACTGGACAGGGGAACTATGGCTACACCTTC. The chain employs TRBV5-1 and TRBJ1-2; TRBD1 aligns across 9 bases. The germline CDR1 and CDR2 sequences are SGHRS and YFSETQ. The CDR3 runs 15 residues. The J segment lost 2 bases and the V segment lost 2 bases, leaving 4 bases of the junction unmatched.

The chain employs TRBV28 and TRBJ1-5; TRBD1 aligns across 7 bases. In germline, CDR1 is MDHEN, CDR2 SYDVKM. CDR3 length: 12 residues. The trim removed 5 bases at V and 5 bases at J, leaving 0 bases unmatched. CDR3 nucleotides: TGTGCCAGCAGTCAGGGGGATCAGCCCCAGCATTTT. This encodes CASSQGDQPQHF.

V and J are TRBV30 and TRBJ1-1; maybe TRBD1 (6 bases). V lost 7 bases to trimming and J lost 1 base, with 16 bases between them. Germline CDR1 reads GTSNPN; CDR2 reads SVGIG (reference sequence). The CDR3 length is 14 residues. CDR3 DNA sequence: TGTGCCTTCCGGGACAACGAAAAGAACACTGAAGCTTTCTTT. Translating gives CAFRDNEKNTEAFF.

The chain links TRBV24-1 to TRBJ2-1; possible D gene TRBD2, 5 bases. The V end lost 3 bases, the J end lost 5 bases, and 13 bases lay between the germline ends. The CDR3 is made up of 15 amino acids. CDR1 and CDR2 from the germline V gene are KGHDR and SFDVKD. The CDR3 bases are TGTGCCACCAGTGATCTCCGGGAAAACAACAATGAGCAGTTCTTC. Translation: CATSDLRENNNEQFF.

CDR3 in DNA: TGTGCCAGCAGCCAAGATCTAGCAGGGGTCGATGAAAAACTGTTTTTT. It yields the protein CASSQDLAGVDEKLFF. The J gene is TRBJ1-4, the V gene TRBV3-1 (or the pseudogene TRBV3-2); TRBD1 might be the D (6 bases). This CDR3 has 16 residues. The germline gives CDR1 LGHDT, CDR2 YNNKEL (reference sequence). With 0 bases removed from V and 6 bases from J, the gap between germline ends came to 14 bases.